The source of this T cell receptor beta chain is a study of T cells expressing NK-cell markers. Looking at the study overall: Sequenced donors, eight in total, included seven who were HCMV-seropositive and one who was seronegative. Overall study results and limits: Top CD8+ clonotypes included the dominant CD3+CD56+NKG2C+ clonotypes in 5 to 7 donors. HCMV specificity of the expanded NKG2C+ T cell clones was not established.

cDNA encoding TCR beta was synthesized via 5'RACE template switching incorporating UMIs. For each CDR3 protein, TCRdb gives one entry from its re-call of the 5' RACE reads, without DNA. This table holds 130,000 to 150,000 distinct CDR3 sequences. Germline CDR1 reads LNHDA; CDR2 reads SQIVND (reference sequence). The CDR3 totals 16 residues. A word on this clonotype: Its antigen is as yet unknown.

This clonotype was obtained from a man between 18 and 29 years old in good health. Sequenced sample: blood T cells: a sorted CD56 or NKG2C T cell subset, CD4+ or CD8+ T cells, or bulk PBMC T cells (not recorded which). The J gene is TRBJ1-1, the V gene TRBV19; the D gene TCRdb calls, TRBD1, cannot be checked with no DNA. This CDR3 is CASSPTGRAMNTEAFF.